Included here is one T cell receptor beta chain sequence, with context. Its antigen is unknown. These data originate in a study of T cell repertoires in cytomegalovirus infection. Study as a whole: CMV infection and matching HLA type were both indicated by public TCR beta signatures. Study findings and constraints: Carriage of CMV together with the relevant HLA was identifiable through cumulative public TCR beta family frequency.

TCRdb recomputed calls from the reads with MiXCR, one row per CDR3 protein. The sample includes 680,000 or so distinct CDR3 sequences, approximately 40% seen only once; the top ten take 2.8%. Germline CDR1 and CDR2: MNHNY and SVGAGI (reference sequence). Trimming pared 6 bases from V and 2 bases from J, leaving 16 bases between. CDR3 length equals 15 residues. Sequencing used PBMCs. The chain links TRBV6-6 to TRBJ2-5; D possibly corresponds to TRBD1 (6 bases). This TCR was sampled from a human donor in good health (CMV status not recorded). Some clones in this sample may be carry-over from other donors' samples. The CDR3 is CASRLSWTAQETQYF. Written as DNA, the CDR3 is TGTGCCAGCAGACTCTCCTGGACAGCACAAGAGACCCAGTACTTC.